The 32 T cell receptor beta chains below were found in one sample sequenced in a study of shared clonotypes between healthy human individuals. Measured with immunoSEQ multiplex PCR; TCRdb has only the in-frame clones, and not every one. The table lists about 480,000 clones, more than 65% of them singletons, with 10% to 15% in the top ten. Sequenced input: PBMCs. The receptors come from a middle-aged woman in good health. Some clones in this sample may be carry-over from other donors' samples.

CDR3: CASSAPRGTSGSADEQFF. CDR3 nucleotide sequence: TGTGCCAGCAGCGCCCCCCGAGGAACTAGCGGGAGCGCGGATGAGCAGTTCTTC. V usage is TRBV7-2 and J usage is TRBJ2-1; TRBD2 matches at 11 bases. Unmatched junction bases numbered 17, after V lost 5 bases and J lost 8 bases. The CDR3 spans 18 residues. Germline values: CDR1 SGHTA, CDR2 FQGNSA.

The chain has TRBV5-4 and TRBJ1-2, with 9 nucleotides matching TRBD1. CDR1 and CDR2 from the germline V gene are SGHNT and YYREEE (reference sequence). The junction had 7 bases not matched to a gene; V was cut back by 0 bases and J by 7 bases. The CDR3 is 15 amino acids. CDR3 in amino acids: CASSLAIGQGFGYTF. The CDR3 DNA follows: TGTGCCAGCAGCTTGGCGATTGGACAGGGGTTTGGCTACACCTTC.

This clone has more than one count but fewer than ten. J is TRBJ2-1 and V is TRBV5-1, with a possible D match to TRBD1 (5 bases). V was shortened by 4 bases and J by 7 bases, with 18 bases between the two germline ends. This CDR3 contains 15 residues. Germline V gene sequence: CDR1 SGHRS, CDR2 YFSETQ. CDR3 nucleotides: TGCGCCAGCAGCATGGACACCTCCCGAAGGAATGAGCAGTTCTTC. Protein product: CASSMDTSRRNEQFF.

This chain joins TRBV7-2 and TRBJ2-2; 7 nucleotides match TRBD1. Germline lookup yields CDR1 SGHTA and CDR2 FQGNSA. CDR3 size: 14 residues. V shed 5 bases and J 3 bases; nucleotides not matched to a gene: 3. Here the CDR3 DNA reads TGTGCCAGCAGCCGCCAGGGGGACACCGGGGAGCTGTTTTTT. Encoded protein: CASSRQGDTGELFF.

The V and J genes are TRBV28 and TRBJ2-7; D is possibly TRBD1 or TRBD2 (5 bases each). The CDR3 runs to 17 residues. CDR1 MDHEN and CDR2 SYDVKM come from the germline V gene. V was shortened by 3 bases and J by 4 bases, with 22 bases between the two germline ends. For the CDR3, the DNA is TGTGCCAGCAGTTTCCTCACCCCGTGGGGGAGTTTTTACGAGCAGTACTTC. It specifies CASSFLTPWGSFYEQYF.

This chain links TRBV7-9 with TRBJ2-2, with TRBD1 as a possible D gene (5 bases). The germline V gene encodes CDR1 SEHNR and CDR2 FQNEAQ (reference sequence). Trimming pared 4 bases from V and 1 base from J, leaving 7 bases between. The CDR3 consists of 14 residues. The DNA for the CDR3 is TGTGCCAGCAGCTCGACAGAGAACACCGGGGAGCTGTTTTTT. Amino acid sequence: CASSSTENTGELFF.

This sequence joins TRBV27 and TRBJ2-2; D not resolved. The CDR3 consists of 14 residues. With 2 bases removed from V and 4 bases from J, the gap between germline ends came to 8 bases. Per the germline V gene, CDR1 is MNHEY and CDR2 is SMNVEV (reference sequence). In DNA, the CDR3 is TGTGCCAGCAGTTTACAGTGGGGCACCGGGGAGCTGTTTTTT. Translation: CASSLQWGTGELFF.

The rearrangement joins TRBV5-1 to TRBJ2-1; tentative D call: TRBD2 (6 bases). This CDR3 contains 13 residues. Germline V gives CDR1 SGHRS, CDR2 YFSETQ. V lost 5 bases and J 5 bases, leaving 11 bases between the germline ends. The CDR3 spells CASRTGGNNEQFF. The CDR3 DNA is TGCGCCAGCAGAACCGGGGGAAACAATGAGCAGTTCTTC. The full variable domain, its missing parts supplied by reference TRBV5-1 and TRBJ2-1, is KAGVTQTPRYLIKTRGQQVTLSCSPISGHRSVSWYQQTPGQGLQFLFEYFSETQRNKGNFPGRFSGRQFSNSRSEMNVSTLELGDSALYLCASRTGGNNEQFFGPGTRLTVL.

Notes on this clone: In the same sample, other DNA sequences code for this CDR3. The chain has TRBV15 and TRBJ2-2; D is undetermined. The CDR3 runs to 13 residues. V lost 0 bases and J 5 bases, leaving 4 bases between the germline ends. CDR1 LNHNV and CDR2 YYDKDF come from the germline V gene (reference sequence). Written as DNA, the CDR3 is TGTGCCACCAGCAGAGACAGAACCGGGGAGCTGTTTTTT. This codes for CATSRDRTGELFF. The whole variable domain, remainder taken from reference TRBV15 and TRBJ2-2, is DAMVIQNPRYQVTQFGKPVTLSCSQTLNHNVMYWYQQKSSQAPKLLFHYYDKDFNNEADTPDNFQSRRPNTSFCFLDIRSPGLGDTAMYLCATSRDRTGELFFGEGSRLTVL.

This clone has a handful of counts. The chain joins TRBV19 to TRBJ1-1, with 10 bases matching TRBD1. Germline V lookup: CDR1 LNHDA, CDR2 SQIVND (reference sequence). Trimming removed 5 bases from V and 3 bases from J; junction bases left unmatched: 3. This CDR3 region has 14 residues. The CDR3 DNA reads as TGTGCCAGTAGTGCGACAGGGGGCTACACTGAAGCTTTCTTT. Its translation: CASSATGGYTEAFF.

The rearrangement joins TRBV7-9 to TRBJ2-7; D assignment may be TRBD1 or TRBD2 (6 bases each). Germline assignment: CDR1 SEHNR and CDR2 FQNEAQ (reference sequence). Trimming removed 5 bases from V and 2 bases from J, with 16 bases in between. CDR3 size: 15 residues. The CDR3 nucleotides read TGTGCCAGCAGCGAGGGGGGAGTACCCCCCTACGAGCAGTACTTC. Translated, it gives CASSEGGVPPYEQYF.

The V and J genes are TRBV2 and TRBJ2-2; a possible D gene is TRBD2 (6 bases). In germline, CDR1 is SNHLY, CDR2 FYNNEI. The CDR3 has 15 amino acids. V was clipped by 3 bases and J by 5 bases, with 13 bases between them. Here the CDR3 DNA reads TGTGCCAGCAGTGAGGACGGGAGCGAAACCGGGGAGCTGTTTTTT. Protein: CASSEDGSETGELFF.

The CDR3 bases are TGTGCCAGCAGTTTAGGAAACGGGGAGGGATACAATGAGCAGTTCTTC. It codes for CASSLGNGEGYNEQFF. The rearrangement joins TRBV28 to TRBJ2-1; 7 bases agree with TRBD2. The V gene end was trimmed by 2 bases and the J gene end by 4 bases; junction bases not matched to a gene: 8. This CDR3 has 16 amino acids. CDR1 and CDR2 (germline): MDHEN, SYDVKM.

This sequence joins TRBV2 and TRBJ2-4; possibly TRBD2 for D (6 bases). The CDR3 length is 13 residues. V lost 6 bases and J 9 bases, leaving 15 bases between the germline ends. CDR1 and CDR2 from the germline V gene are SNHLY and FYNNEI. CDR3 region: CASSGLALGIQYF. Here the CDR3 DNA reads TGTGCCAGCAGCGGGCTAGCGTTGGGCATTCAGTACTTC.

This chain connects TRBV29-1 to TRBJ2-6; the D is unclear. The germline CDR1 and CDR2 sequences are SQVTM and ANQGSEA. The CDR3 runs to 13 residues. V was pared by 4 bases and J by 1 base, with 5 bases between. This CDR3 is CSVALSGANVLTF. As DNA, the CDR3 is TGCAGCGTTGCACTTTCTGGGGCCAACGTCCTGACTTTC. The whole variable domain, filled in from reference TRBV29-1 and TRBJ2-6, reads SAVISQKPSRDICQRGTSLTIQCQVDSQVTMMFWYRQQPGQSLTLIATANQGSEATYESGFVIDKFPISRPNLTFSTLTVSNMSPEDSSIYLCSVALSGANVLTFGAGSRLTVL.

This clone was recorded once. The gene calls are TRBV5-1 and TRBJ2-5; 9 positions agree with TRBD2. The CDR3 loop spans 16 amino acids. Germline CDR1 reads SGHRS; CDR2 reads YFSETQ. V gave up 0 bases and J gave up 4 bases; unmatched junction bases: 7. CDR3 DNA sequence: TGCGCCAGCAGCTTGGCTAGCGGGAAAGTGGGAGAGACCCAGTACTTC. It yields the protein CASSLASGKVGETQYF.

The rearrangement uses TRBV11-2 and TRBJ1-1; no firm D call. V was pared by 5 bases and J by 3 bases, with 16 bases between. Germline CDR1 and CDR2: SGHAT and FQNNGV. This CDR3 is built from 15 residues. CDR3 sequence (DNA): TGTGCCAGCAGCCAAAGGGCGATTACGGACACTGAAGCTTTCTTT. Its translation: CASSQRAITDTEAFF.

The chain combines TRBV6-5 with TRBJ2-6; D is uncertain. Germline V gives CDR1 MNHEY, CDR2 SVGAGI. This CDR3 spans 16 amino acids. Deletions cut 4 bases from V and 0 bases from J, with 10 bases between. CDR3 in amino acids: CASSSRARSGANVLTF. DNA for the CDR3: TGTGCCAGCAGTTCACGGGCCCGCTCTGGGGCCAACGTCCTGACTTTC.

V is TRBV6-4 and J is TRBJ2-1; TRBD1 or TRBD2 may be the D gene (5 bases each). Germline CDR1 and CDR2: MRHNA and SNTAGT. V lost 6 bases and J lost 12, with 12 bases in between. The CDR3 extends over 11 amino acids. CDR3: CASSSPGRQFF. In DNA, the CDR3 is TGTGCCAGCAGCTCCCCGGGACGGCAGTTCTTC.

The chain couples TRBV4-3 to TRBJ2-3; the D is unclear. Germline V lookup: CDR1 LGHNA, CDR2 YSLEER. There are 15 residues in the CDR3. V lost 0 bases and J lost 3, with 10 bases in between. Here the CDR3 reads CASSQDNFKTDTQYF. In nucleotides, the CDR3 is TGCGCCAGCAGCCAAGACAATTTTAAGACAGATACGCAGTATTTT.

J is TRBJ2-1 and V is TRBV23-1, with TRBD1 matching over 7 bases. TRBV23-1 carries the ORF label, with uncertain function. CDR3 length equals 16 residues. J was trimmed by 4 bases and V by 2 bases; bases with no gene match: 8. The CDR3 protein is CASSQGTARGYNEQFF. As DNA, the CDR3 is TGCGCCAGCAGTCAAGGGACAGCTAGGGGGTACAATGAGCAGTTCTTC.

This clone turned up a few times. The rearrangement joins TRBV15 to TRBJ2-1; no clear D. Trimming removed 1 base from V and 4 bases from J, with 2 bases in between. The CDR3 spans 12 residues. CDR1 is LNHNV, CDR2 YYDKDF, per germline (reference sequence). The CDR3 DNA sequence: TGTGCCACCAGCAGAGTATACAATGAGCAGTTCTTC. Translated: CATSRVYNEQFF.

The CDR3 here is CASRNPGQGNEKLFF. The CDR3 nucleotides read TGTGCCAGCAGAAACCCCGGGCAGGGTAATGAAAAACTGTTTTTT. The chain links TRBV6-5 to TRBJ1-4; a possible D gene is TRBD1 (5 bases). Germline CDR1 MNHEY, CDR2 SVGAGI. Trimming removed 6 bases from V and 4 bases from J, with 15 bases in between. This CDR3 region has 15 residues.

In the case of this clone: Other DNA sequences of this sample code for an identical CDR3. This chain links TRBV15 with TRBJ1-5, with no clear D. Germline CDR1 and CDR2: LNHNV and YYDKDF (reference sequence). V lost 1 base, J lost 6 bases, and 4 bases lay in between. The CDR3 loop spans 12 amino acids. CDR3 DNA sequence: TGTGCCACCAGCAGAGTGGGTCAGCCCCAGCATTTT. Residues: CATSRVGQPQHF.

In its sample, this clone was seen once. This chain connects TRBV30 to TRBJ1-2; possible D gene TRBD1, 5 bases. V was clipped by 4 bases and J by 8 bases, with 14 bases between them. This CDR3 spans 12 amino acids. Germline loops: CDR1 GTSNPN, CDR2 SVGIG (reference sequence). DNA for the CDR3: TGTGCCTGGACTCTCGGGGGAATGGGCTACACCTTC. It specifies CAWTLGGMGYTF.

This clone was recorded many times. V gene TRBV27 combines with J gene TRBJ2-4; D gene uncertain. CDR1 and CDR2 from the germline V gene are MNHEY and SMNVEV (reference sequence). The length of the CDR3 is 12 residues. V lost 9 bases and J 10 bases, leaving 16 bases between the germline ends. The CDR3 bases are TGTGCCAGAGGATTAAGTTCTCGGATTCAGTACTTC. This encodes CARGLSSRIQYF.

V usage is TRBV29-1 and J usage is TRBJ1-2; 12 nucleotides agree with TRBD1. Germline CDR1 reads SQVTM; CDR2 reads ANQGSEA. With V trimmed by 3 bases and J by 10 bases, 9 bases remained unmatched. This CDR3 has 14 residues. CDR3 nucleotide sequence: TGCAGCGTTGATCCGGGACAGGGGGCTTGGGTCTACACCTTC. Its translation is CSVDPGQGAWVYTF.

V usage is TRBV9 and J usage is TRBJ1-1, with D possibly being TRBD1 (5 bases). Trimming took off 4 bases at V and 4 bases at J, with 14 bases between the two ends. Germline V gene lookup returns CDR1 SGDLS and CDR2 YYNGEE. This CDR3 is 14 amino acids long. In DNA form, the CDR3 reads TGTGCCAGCAGCCTCAACGGGGGGAGCACTGAAGCTTTCTTT. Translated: CASSLNGGSTEAFF.

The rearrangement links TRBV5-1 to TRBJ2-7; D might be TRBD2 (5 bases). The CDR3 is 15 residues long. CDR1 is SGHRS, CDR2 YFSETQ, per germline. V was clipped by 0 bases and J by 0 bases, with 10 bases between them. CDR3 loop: CASSLEGVGSYEQYF. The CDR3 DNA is TGCGCCAGCAGCTTGGAGGGAGTGGGCTCCTACGAGCAGTACTTC. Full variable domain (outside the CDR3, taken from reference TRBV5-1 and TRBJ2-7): KAGVTQTPRYLIKTRGQQVTLSCSPISGHRSVSWYQQTPGQGLQFLFEYFSETQRNKGNFPGRFSGRQFSNSRSEMNVSTLELGDSALYLCASSLEGVGSYEQYFGPGTRLTVT.

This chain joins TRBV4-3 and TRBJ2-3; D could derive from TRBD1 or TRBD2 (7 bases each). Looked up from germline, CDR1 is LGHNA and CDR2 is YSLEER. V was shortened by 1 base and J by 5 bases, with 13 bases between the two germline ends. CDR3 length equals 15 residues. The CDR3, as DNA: TGCGCCAGCAGCCAAGTGGGAGGGGGCGTAGATACGCAGTATTTT. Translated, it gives CASSQVGGGVDTQYF.

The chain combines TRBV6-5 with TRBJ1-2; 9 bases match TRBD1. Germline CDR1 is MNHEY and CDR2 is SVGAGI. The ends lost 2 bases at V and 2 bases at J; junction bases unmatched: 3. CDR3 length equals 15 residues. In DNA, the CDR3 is TGTGCCAGCAGTTACCCCGGACAGGGGAACTATGGCTACACCTTC. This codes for CASSYPGQGNYGYTF.

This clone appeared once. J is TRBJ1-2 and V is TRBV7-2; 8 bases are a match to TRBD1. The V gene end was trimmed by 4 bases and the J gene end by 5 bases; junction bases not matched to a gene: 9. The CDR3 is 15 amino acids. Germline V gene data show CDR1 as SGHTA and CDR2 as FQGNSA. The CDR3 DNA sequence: TGTGCCAGCAGCTCCCGAGACAGGGGAGGATATGGCTACACCTTC. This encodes CASSSRDRGGYGYTF.